This T cell receptor (beta chain) was profiled in a study of radiotherapy plus CTLA-4 blockade in lung cancer. Study at large: Objective responses were seen in around 18% of patients, disease control in more than 30%.

The CDR3 covers 13 residues. V was trimmed by 7 bases and J by 0 bases, leaving 6 bases between them. From germline, CDR1 is SGHTA and CDR2 FQGTGA. This clone was detected only once. As yet, its antigen is unknown. The repertoire was sequenced with immunoSEQ multiplex PCR; TCRdb's copy has only in-frame clones and lacks some. This repertoire shows more than 40,000 clones, 60% to 70% found once; its top ten account for around a quarter. Findings and limits, study-wide: Early clone dynamics of blood T cells, plus interferon-beta, reportedly predicted response best.

The chain links TRBV7-3 to TRBJ2-2, with D maybe TRBD2 (6 bases). The sample consisted of peripheral blood, taken from a patient treated with radiotherapy plus ipilimumab. This clonotype originated in a human donor with non-small cell lung cancer who had a partial response to radiotherapy plus ipilimumab. The CDR3 sequence: CASTGANTGELFF. The DNA for the CDR3 is TGTGCCAGCACGGGGGCGAACACCGGGGAGCTGTTTTTT.